A single sample is the source of the 20 T cell receptor beta chains below, sequenced in a study of a mutant IDH1 vaccine in newly diagnosed glioma. Antigen specificity for these receptors is unknown. Time point: week 35, safety follow-up. Each dose of the vaccine consisted of 300 ug of mutant IDH1 20-mer peptide, with topical imiquimod. Libraries were prepared by immunoSEQ multiplex PCR; TCRdb keeps only in-frame clonotypes and omits some of them. The table shows tens of thousands of clones, with about three quarters occurring only once. Material: PBMCs, obtained from a glioma patient whose treatment included an IDH1 peptide vaccine. Receptors were obtained from a middle-aged man with glioma.

The chain joins TRBV7-8 to TRBJ1-1; D not resolved. This CDR3 is built from 13 residues. Deletions cut 0 bases from V and 0 bases from J, with 2 bases between. CDR1 and CDR2 (germline): SGHVS, FQNEAQ. CDR3 amino acids: CASSLAMNTEAFF. CDR3 nucleotide sequence: TGTGCCAGCAGCTTAGCCATGAACACTGAAGCTTTCTTT.

The chain employs TRBV18 and TRBJ1-2; D unclear. V lost 0 bases and J lost 8, with 16 bases in between. CDR3 length: 15 residues. Germline values: CDR1 KGHSH, CDR2 LQKENI. CDR3: CASSPPSLTSGGYTF. As DNA, the CDR3 is TGTGCCAGCTCACCACCGAGTCTCACCTCGGGGGGCTACACCTTC.

V and J are TRBV7-9 and TRBJ2-5; 13 bases fit TRBD2. The DNA end lines up better with TRBJ2-7; the J call may be wrong. CDR1 and CDR2 (germline): SEHNR, FQNEAQ (reference sequence). This CDR3 region has 19 residues. This CDR3 is CASSLGRTSGRNWSYEQYF. CDR3 DNA: TGTGCCAGCAGCTTAGGCCGGACTAGCGGGAGAAATTGGTCCTACGAGCAGTACTTC.

The chain has TRBV5-8 and TRBJ1-2, with unresolved D. CDR1 and CDR2 (germline): SGHTS, YDEGEE. This CDR3 has 14 residues. Deletions cut 6 bases from V and 2 bases from J, with 14 bases between. The CDR3 DNA reads TGTGCCAGCATCAAGGACGGGCCGAACTATGGCTACACCTTC. It yields the protein CASIKDGPNYGYTF. The variable domain in full, completed from reference TRBV5-8 and TRBJ1-2, reads EAGVTQSPTHLIKTRGQQATLRCSPISGHTSVYWYQQALGLGLQFLLWYDEGEERNRGNFPPRFSGRQFPNYSSELNVNALELEDSALYLCASIKDGPNYGYTFGSGTRLTVV.

Here the CDR3 reads CASSPGGQVYNEQFF. In DNA form, the CDR3 reads TGTGCCAGCAGCCCGGGGGGACAGGTCTACAATGAGCAGTTCTTC. The rearrangement uses TRBV13 and TRBJ2-1; perhaps TRBD1 as D (8 bases). Germline V CDR1 and CDR2: PRHDT, FYEKMQ (reference sequence). The V end lost 5 bases, the J end lost 3 bases, and 14 bases lay between the germline ends. The CDR3 length is 15 residues.

The genes are TRBV28 and TRBJ2-7; D is ambiguous. The CDR3 totals 14 residues. The germline V gene encodes CDR1 MDHEN and CDR2 SYDVKM. The V and J ends lost 5 bases and 3 bases respectively, with 14 bases between them. The CDR3 DNA sequence: TGTGCCAGCAGTGCCCTACAGCGCCTCTACGAGCAGTACGTC. It yields the protein CASSALQRLYEQYV.

This rearrangement joins TRBV10-3 to TRBJ2-7; 9 bases match TRBD1. The CDR3 contains 14 residues. Germline CDR1 and CDR2: ENHRY and SYGVKD. The V segment lost 7 bases and the J segment 4 bases; nucleotides outside the gene matches: 8. The CDR3 DNA reads TGTGCCATCACCGGACAGGGGCCACCTTACGAGCAGTACTTC. Its translation: CAITGQGPPYEQYF.

V is TRBV7-6 and J is TRBJ1-1; D unclear. In germline, CDR1 is SGHVS, CDR2 FNYEAQ. This CDR3 comprises 14 residues. V was cut by 1 base and J by 6 bases, with 12 bases left in between. The CDR3: CASSLGGTQAEAFF. Written as DNA, the CDR3 is TGTGCCAGCAGCTTAGGGGGTACTCAGGCTGAAGCTTTCTTT. The whole variable domain, remainder taken from reference TRBV7-6 and TRBJ1-1, is GAGVSQSPRYKVTKRGQDVALRCDPISGHVSLYWYRQALGQGPEFLTYFNYEAQQDKSGLPNDRFSAERPEGSISTLTIQRTEQRDSAMYRCASSLGGTQAEAFFGQGTRLTVV.

J is TRBJ2-1 and V is TRBV30; 8 nucleotides align to TRBD2. With 3 bases clipped from V and 4 bases from J, the junction kept 17 bases outside the gene matches. CDR1 is GTSNPN and CDR2 is SVGIG in the germline V gene (reference sequence). The CDR3 spans 18 residues. The CDR3 DNA sequence: TGTGCCTGGAGGACCCCCCGGTGGGTAGCGGGAACTTACAATGAGCAGTTCTTC. Translated: CAWRTPRWVAGTYNEQFF.

The rearrangement joins TRBV5-1 to TRBJ2-1; 9 bases agree with TRBD1. The CDR3 loop spans 18 amino acids. V shed 0 bases and J 6 bases; nucleotides not matched to a gene: 13. In germline, CDR1 is SGHRS, CDR2 YFSETQ. As DNA, the CDR3 is TGCGCCAGCAGCTTGGCCACCGCGGGACAGGGCGCACGCAATGAGCAGTTCTTC. Protein sequence: CASSLATAGQGARNEQFF.

This clone has more than one count but fewer than ten. The rearrangement uses TRBV6-5 and TRBJ1-6, with D uncertain. The V end was cut by 4 bases, the J end by 5 bases, with 9 bases between. This CDR3 region has 14 residues. The germline V gene has CDR1 MNHEY and CDR2 SVGAGI. The CDR3 reads CASSSRTNNSPLHF. In DNA form, the CDR3 reads TGTGCCAGCAGTTCTCGGACGAATAATTCACCCCTCCACTTT.

In its sample, this clone was seen once. The chain is built from TRBV7-9 and TRBJ2-7; D gene ambiguous. Germline V gene data show CDR1 as SEHNR and CDR2 as FQNEAQ (reference sequence). This CDR3 is 13 amino acids long. V lost 2 bases and J 1 base, leaving 6 bases between the germline ends. CDR3 residues: CASSLHYSYEQYF. In DNA, the CDR3 is TGTGCCAGCAGCTTACACTATTCCTACGAGCAGTACTTC.

This chain connects TRBV5-6 to TRBJ2-7; D could derive from TRBD1 or TRBD2 (5 bases each). Germline V CDR1 and CDR2: SGHDT, YYEEEE. The CDR3 is 14 amino acids. V shed 4 bases and J shed 6 bases, with 17 bases lying between them. In nucleotides, the CDR3 is TGTGCCAGCAGCCCCGGGACCCGGCCACGCGAGCAGTACTTC. It encodes CASSPGTRPREQYF.

This rearrangement joins TRBV19 to TRBJ2-3; 7 bases match TRBD2. The CDR3 runs 14 residues. Germline V gives CDR1 LNHDA, CDR2 SQIVND (reference sequence). With V trimmed by 4 bases and J by 2 bases, 3 bases remained unmatched. CDR3 bases: TGTGCCAGTAGTAGGGACTACCACACAGATACGCAGTATTTT. This codes for CASSRDYHTDTQYF.

CDR3: CASSQDQYRAPFF. The DNA for the CDR3 is TGCGCCAGCAGCCAAGATCAGTACAGGGCACCGTTCTTC. This chain joins TRBV4-1 and TRBJ2-1; D is perhaps TRBD1 (6 bases). The germline CDR1 and CDR2 sequences are MGHRA and YSYEKL. The CDR3 sequence is 13 residues long. Trimming left V 0 bases short and J 15 bases short, with 15 bases between.

The chain joins TRBV7-5 to TRBJ2-2; the table's D gene call, TRBD2, was not cross checked with the DNA. TRBV7-5 is a pseudogene locus. This CDR3 comprises 16 residues. The CDR3 region is CARSLLVAGNTGELFF. CDR3 DNA sequence: TGTGCCAGAAGCTTATTGGTAGCGGGAAACACCGGGGAGCTGTTTTTT.

V and J are TRBV6-5 and TRBJ2-7; a possible D gene is TRBD1 (5 bases). V was cut by 8 bases and J by 3 bases, with 14 bases left in between. Per the germline V gene, CDR1 is MNHEY and CDR2 is SVGAGI. The CDR3 consists of 13 residues. CDR3 region: CASSLRQGYEQYV. CDR3 DNA: TGTGCCAGCTCTCTCAGGCAGGGCTACGAGCAGTACGTC.

The V and J genes are TRBV4-1 and TRBJ2-7, with D tentatively TRBD2 (6 bases). CDR1 is MGHRA, CDR2 YSYEKL, per germline. The V end lost 0 bases, the J end lost 6 bases, and 24 bases lay between the germline ends. This CDR3 is 18 amino acids long. The CDR3 loop reads CASSQDLIAVLGGSEQYF. CDR3 in DNA: TGCGCCAGCAGCCAAGATCTGATCGCGGTCTTGGGGGGAAGCGAGCAGTACTTC.

The chain recombines TRBV7-8 with TRBJ1-2; TRBD1 is a possible D gene (6 bases). Deletions cut 1 base from V and 1 base from J, with 16 bases between. The CDR3 is 17 residues long. The V gene's germline CDR1 is SGHVS and CDR2 FQNEAQ. The CDR3 sequence is CASSLDLGGYDNYGYTF. The CDR3 DNA reads TGTGCCAGCAGCTTAGATCTAGGGGGGTATGATAACTATGGCTACACCTTC. The complete variable domain, with remaining parts taken from reference TRBV7-8 and TRBJ1-2, reads GAGVSQSPRYKVAKRGQDVALRCDPISGHVSLFWYQQALGQGPEFLTYFQNEAQLDKSGLPSDRFFAERPEGSVSTLKIQRTQQEDSAVYLCASSLDLGGYDNYGYTFGSGTRLTVV.

This clone was seen only once. This chain uses TRBV6-1 with TRBJ2-3, with D perhaps matching TRBD1 (6 bases). V gave up 1 base and J gave up 4 bases, with 12 bases separating them. The CDR3 is 15 amino acids. CDR1 is MNHNS, CDR2 SASEGT, per germline. The CDR3 is CASSEVAGVPDTQYF. The CDR3 DNA is TGTGCCAGCAGTGAAGTAGCAGGGGTCCCAGATACGCAGTATTTT.